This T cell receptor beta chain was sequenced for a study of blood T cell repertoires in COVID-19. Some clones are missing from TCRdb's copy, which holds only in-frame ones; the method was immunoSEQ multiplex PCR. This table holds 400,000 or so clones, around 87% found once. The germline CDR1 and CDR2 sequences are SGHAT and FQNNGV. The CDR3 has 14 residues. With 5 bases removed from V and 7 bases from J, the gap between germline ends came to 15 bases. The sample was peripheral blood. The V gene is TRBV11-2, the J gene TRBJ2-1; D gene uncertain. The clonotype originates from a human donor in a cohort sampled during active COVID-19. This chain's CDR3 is CASSQAADTNEQFF. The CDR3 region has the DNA TGTGCCAGCAGCCAAGCTGCGGATACGAATGAGCAGTTCTTC.